The source of this T cell receptor (beta chain) is a study of early T cells in non-severe SARS-CoV-2 infection (dated by TCRdb to 2020 to 2023). At the level of the whole study: Bulk RNA from unsorted whole blood was used for TCR sequencing, so alpha and beta chains could not be paired.

The study was a case-control design nested within a healthcare worker cohort in London, UK, with weekly nasopharyngeal swab PCR tests and blood sampling. Healthcare workers were enrolled in the week of the UK lockdown, from 23 to 31 March 2020, and were followed every week for up to roughly 15 weeks. Overall study results and their limits: VDJdb matching was skewed toward anti-spike CD8 responses, so virus-specific expansions were likely underestimated and private and CD4 specificities were missed.

From its cysteine to its phenylalanine, the CDR3 spans 13 amino acids. The read is trimmed to its CDR3 DNA, 39 bases read in frame from base 1. V and J are trimmed by 6 bases and 3 bases, and the gene matches miss 6 bases of the junction. The germline V gene specifies SQVTM as CDR1 and ANQGSEA as CDR2. This clonotype was observed at least ten times. Its antigen is still unknown. Within one base of it there is no much larger clone, and no base qualities were kept. Receptor libraries were prepared by 5' RACE. Sequencing was carried out with a NextSeq 500. The TCR library protocol attached unique molecular identifiers to individual cDNA molecules to correct for sequencing error and PCR bias. TCR alpha and beta chains were both sequenced, and the abundances of alpha and beta sequences in each sample were closely correlated with each other. In the paper's pipeline: Decombinator V4 was used to perform V gene, J gene and CDR3 annotation of TCR sequences. Expanded TCRs were defined as changing significantly between any two time points under a Poisson model with p below 0.0001. TCR abundances were normalised to the total number of TCRs sequenced per sample and were expressed as counts per million. TRAV1-2 paired with TRAJ12, TRAJ20 or TRAJ33 defined MAIT TCRs, while TRAV10 paired with TRAJ18 defined iNKT TCRs. VDJdb, accessed on 1 November 2021, was searched for TCRs annotated for CMV, EBV and SARS-CoV-2, and TCRs annotated for more than one antigen were excluded. TCRdb's own reprocessing of the public reads used fastp at Q25 and MiXCR and kept productive beta chains. Every distinct CDR3 protein forms one entry, paired with its most common genes and DNA. The V and J calls reflect TCRdb's pipeline rather than the authors' work. The sample contains some 57,000 distinct CDR3 sequences, 12% of them found a single time. Clones ranked in the top ten supply approximately 10% of the sample.

The TCR was taken from an adult who was a healthcare worker with PCR-confirmed SARS-CoV-2 infection or an uninfected control (not recorded which). This chain is built from TRBV29-1 and TRBJ1-2; the central 8 bases match TRBD1. The sample comprised whole blood. The CDR3 in this case is CSVEATGDYGYTF. At the DNA level, the sequence is TGCAGCGTGGAGGCGACAGGGGACTATGGCTACACCTTC.